One and the same sample provided the 18 T cell receptor beta chains below, sequenced in a study of shared clonotypes between healthy human individuals. Profiled with immunoSEQ multiplex PCR; TCRdb holds only in-frame clones, not every one. The sample gives fewer than 500,000 clones, roughly 85% of which show up once; approximately 12% is in the top ten. Sequencing was done on a sample of PBMCs. Receptors originate from a woman in her thirties or forties in good health. Some clones in this sample may be carry-over from other donors' samples.

The rearrangement joins TRBV7-9 to TRBJ1-1, with 11 bases aligning to TRBD1. Per germline, CDR1 SEHNR and CDR2 FQNEAQ (reference sequence). Unmatched junction bases numbered 9, after V lost 5 bases and J lost 4 bases. The CDR3 runs 16 residues. The chain's CDR3 is CASSPGTGGLGTEAFF. DNA for the CDR3: TGTGCCAGCAGCCCCGGGACAGGGGGATTGGGCACTGAAGCTTTCTTT.

This chain joins TRBV7-3 and TRBJ2-5; 13 bases map to TRBD2. V was clipped by 1 base and J by 4 bases; unmatched bases: 3. CDR1 and CDR2 from the germline V gene are SGHTA and FQGTGA. This CDR3 spans 16 amino acids. DNA for the CDR3: TGTGCCAGCAGCTTAAGCGGGACTAGCGGGACAGAGACCCAGTACTTC. The encoded protein is CASSLSGTSGTETQYF.

This chain links TRBV27 with TRBJ2-1, with D perhaps TRBD1 or TRBD2 (5 bases each). The CDR3 is 14 amino acids. The V and J ends lost 4 bases and 7 bases respectively, with 14 bases between them. Per germline, CDR1 MNHEY and CDR2 SMNVEV (reference sequence). CDR3 sequence (DNA): TGTGCCAGCAGTTGGGACCCCCGTGGGAATGAGCAGTTCTTC. Its protein product is CASSWDPRGNEQFF.

This clone was recorded once. This sequence joins TRBV28 and TRBJ2-7; 8 bases align to TRBD1. This CDR3 spans 14 amino acids. Germline-derived CDR1 and CDR2 are MDHEN and SYDVKM. V lost 3 bases, J lost 7 bases, and 8 bases stayed unmatched. The CDR3 nucleotides are TGTGCCAGCAGTTTTCCCAGGGGGCGACGGGAGCAGTACTTC. Its protein product is CASSFPRGRREQYF.

This clone was observed once. The chain recombines TRBV7-2 with TRBJ2-5; maybe TRBD2 (5 bases). Deletions cut 1 base from V and 5 bases from J, with 11 bases between. This CDR3 contains 14 residues. Germline CDR1 SGHTA, CDR2 FQGNSA. CDR3 coding DNA: TGTGCCAGCAGCTTAGGGATCGGGGTGGAGACCCAGTACTTC. It yields the protein CASSLGIGVETQYF.

The chain carries TRBV27 and TRBJ2-7, with 7 bases identical to TRBD2. V lost 5 bases to trimming and J lost 3 bases; unmatched junction nucleotides: 10. The CDR3 contains 15 residues. Germline-derived CDR1 and CDR2 are MNHEY and SMNVEV (reference sequence). The CDR3 DNA follows: TGTGCCAGCAGTCCGTCCGGGACTAAGAGCTACGAGCAGTACTTC. Translation: CASSPSGTKSYEQYF.

In its sample, this clone was seen a few times. The rearrangement joins TRBV9 to TRBJ2-3; TRBD2 agrees at 9 bases. Germline CDR1 and CDR2: SGDLS and YYNGEE. The CDR3 is 14 residues long. Losses at the gene ends were 6 bases for V and 6 bases for J; bases not matched to a gene: 8. In DNA, the CDR3 is TGTGCCAGCACCCTAGCGGGAAGTGGCGATACGCAGTATTTT. Its protein product is CASTLAGSGDTQYF.

This clone was found a few times. The chain has TRBV27 and TRBJ1-2; 9 nucleotides align to TRBD1. This CDR3 is 16 amino acids long. Trimming cost V 4 bases and J 7 bases; bases outside gene matches: 13. Germline values: CDR1 MNHEY, CDR2 SMNVEV (reference sequence). DNA for the CDR3: TGTGCCAGCAGTTCCCCTAGTAGACAGGGGGAGGGTGGCTACACCTTC. Amino acids: CASSSPSRQGEGGYTF.

V gene TRBV5-8 combines with J gene TRBJ2-5; no reliable D call. This CDR3 spans 12 amino acids. Germline CDR1 and CDR2: SGHTS and YDEGEE. Trimming stripped 5 bases from V and 4 bases from J, with 9 bases between. In DNA form, the CDR3 reads TGTGCCAGCAGAGCGTGGGGAGAGACCCAGTACTTC. It is translated as CASRAWGETQYF. Combining the CDR3 with reference TRBV5-8 and TRBJ2-5 gives the whole variable domain EAGVTQSPTHLIKTRGQQATLRCSPISGHTSVYWYQQALGLGLQFLLWYDEGEERNRGNFPPRFSGRQFPNYSSELNVNALELEDSALYLCASRAWGETQYFGPGTRLLVL.

In its sample, this clone was seen once. The chain carries TRBV19 and TRBJ2-1; no clear D gene. The CDR3 has 13 amino acids. CDR1 is LNHDA and CDR2 is SQIVND in the germline V gene (reference sequence). Trimming took 5 bases from V and 2 from J, leaving 7 bases between them. CDR3 protein: CASSETTYNEQFF. CDR3 nucleotides: TGTGCCAGTAGTGAGACGACCTACAATGAGCAGTTCTTC.

The gene calls are TRBV2 and TRBJ2-5, with 9 bases aligning to TRBD2. CDR3 length: 15 residues. The V gene's germline CDR1 is SNHLY and CDR2 FYNNEI. Trimming cost V 7 bases and J 5 bases; bases outside gene matches: 11. The CDR3 protein is CASKTLAGSWETQYF. As DNA, the CDR3 is TGTGCCAGCAAGACTCTAGCGGGAAGCTGGGAGACCCAGTACTTC.

This chain links TRBV28 with TRBJ1-2, with TRBD1 as a possible D gene (5 bases). The germline V and J ends were trimmed by 4 bases and 6 bases, with 24 bases remaining between them. The CDR3 sequence is 17 residues long. CDR1 and CDR2 (germline): MDHEN, SYDVKM. The CDR3 coding sequence is TGTGCCAGCAGTTCCCCGAAGGCGGTAAAGGACATCGATGGCTACACCTTC. It is translated as CASSSPKAVKDIDGYTF.

The rearrangement links TRBV5-1 to TRBJ2-6, with D perhaps TRBD1 (5 bases). CDR1 and CDR2 from the germline V gene are SGHRS and YFSETQ. The CDR3 sequence is 16 residues long. The V gene lost 2 bases and the J gene lost 0 bases, with 9 bases spanning the gap. The chain's CDR3 is CASSFGRGSGANVLTF. The CDR3, as DNA: TGCGCCAGCAGCTTTGGAAGGGGCTCTGGGGCCAACGTCCTGACTTTC.

V and J are TRBV21-1 and TRBJ2-1; the D call of TRBD2 is as the table states it, not checked on the DNA. TRBV21-1 is marked as a pseudogene. The CDR3 runs to 20 residues. Written as DNA, the CDR3 is TGTGCCAGCAGCAAAATTTGGCTACTAGCGGGAGTATCATCCTACAATGAGCAGTTCTTC. Its protein product is CASSKIWLLAGVSSYNEQFF.

The chain couples TRBV15 to TRBJ2-5, with 7 positions matching TRBD1. CDR1 LNHNV and CDR2 YYDKDF come from the germline V gene (reference sequence). This CDR3 region has 13 residues. Trimming removed 1 base from V and 11 bases from J; junction bases left unmatched: 7. The CDR3 here is CATSRGQGLEQYF. The CDR3 DNA sequence: TGTGCCACCAGCAGAGGACAGGGATTAGAGCAGTACTTC.

The chain has TRBV2 and TRBJ1-5, with D possibly being TRBD1 (5 bases). Between the trimmed V and J ends, which lost 4 bases and 2 bases, there was a span of 15 bases. This CDR3 is built from 16 residues. CDR1 is SNHLY, CDR2 FYNNEI, per germline. DNA of the CDR3: TGTGCCAGCAGTGTTTCGAGGGGTGGGGGCAATCAGCCCCAGCATTTT. As protein: CASSVSRGGGNQPQHF. Looking up the rest from reference TRBV2 and TRBJ1-5 gives the full variable domain: EPEVTQTPSHQVTQMGQEVILRCVPISNHLYFYWYRQILGQKVEFLVSFYNNEISEKSEIFDDQFSVERPDGSNFTLKIRSTKLEDSAMYFCASSVSRGGGNQPQHFGDGTRLSIL.

This clone was recorded at least ten times. This chain uses TRBV5-1 with TRBJ2-7; tentative D call: TRBD2 (6 bases). Germline lookup yields CDR1 SGHRS and CDR2 YFSETQ. This CDR3 is built from 17 residues. V was shortened by 1 base and J by 4 bases, with 21 bases between the two germline ends. The CDR3 reads CASSLFGGTGARYEQYF. For the CDR3, the DNA is TGCGCCAGCAGCTTGTTCGGGGGAACGGGAGCAAGGTACGAGCAGTACTTC.

The chain is built from TRBV19 and TRBJ2-5, with 9 nucleotides matching TRBD2. Germline V lookup: CDR1 LNHDA, CDR2 SQIVND (reference sequence). CDR3 length: 15 residues. J gave up 4 bases and V 5 bases, and 8 bases lay outside the gene matches. The CDR3 nucleotides are TGTGCCAGTAGTCCCCAAGCGGGAGGTGGAGAGACCCAGTACTTC. This encodes CASSPQAGGGETQYF.